Sequencing of this T cell receptor (beta chain) was carried out in a study of blood T cell repertoires in COVID-19. V lost 4 bases and J lost 6; bases outside the gene matches: 7. Germline V gene data show CDR1 as SGHRS and CDR2 as YFSETQ. CDR3 length: 16 amino acids. Per the authors' pipeline: Reference gene primer amplification gave estimated nucleated cell counts. TCRdb keeps only in-frame clones here, not all; method: immunoSEQ multiplex PCR. That table is the source of V, J and clone size, and D and trimming were worked out from the DNA. Altogether 110,000 or so clones are present, around 85% being singletons, with the ten largest covering around an eighth.

The sample taken for sequencing was peripheral blood. The chain recombines TRBV5-1 with TRBJ2-1; 13 nucleotides match TRBD2. This sequence originates from a human donor in a cohort sampled during active COVID-19. The CDR3 reads CASSQDRLAGGNEQFF. The CDR3 DNA follows: TGCGCCAGCAGCCAAGACAGACTAGCGGGGGGCAATGAGCAGTTCTTC.